This entry lists 4 T cell receptor beta chains sequenced from one sample in a study of cytomegalovirus exposure and HLA in healthy donors. 13 Jbeta primers and 60 Vbeta primers were used for the PCR. Profiled with immunoSEQ multiplex PCR; TCRdb holds only in-frame clones, not every one. The repertoire holds roughly 230,000 clones, with around 90% as singletons. Source material: PBMCs. All receptors derive from a girl aged 2-9 years in good health and CMV-seronegative.

The chain has TRBV2 and TRBJ2-1; D is unclear. Germline lookup yields CDR1 SNHLY and CDR2 FYNNEI. CDR3 size: 14 residues. Trimming stripped 6 bases from V and 2 bases from J, with 11 bases between. This CDR3 reads CASSRQSPYNEQFF. The CDR3 nucleotides read TGTGCCAGCAGCAGGCAGTCCCCCTACAATGAGCAGTTCTTC.

This clone was seen just once. Its ends do not fully match the called genes, so a read error is possible. The chain has TRBV6-1 and TRBJ2-5; possible D gene TRBD2, 6 bases. CDR3 length equals 13 residues. Germline V gene lookup returns CDR1 MNHNS and CDR2 SASEGT. CDR3 loop: CAGSPGRGETQYF. CDR3 nucleotide sequence: TGTGCCGGCAGTCCAGGGCGGGGAGAGACCCAGTACTTC.

V gene TRBV7-3 combines with J gene TRBJ1-4, with 10 positions matching TRBD1. Unmatched junction bases numbered 12, after V lost 0 bases and J lost 8 bases. The CDR3 runs 18 residues. CDR1 SGHTA and CDR2 FQGTGA come from the germline V gene. CDR3 DNA: TGTGCCAGCAGCTTAACAACCGGGACAGGGGAAAGCAAGGAAAAACTGTTTTTT. Residues: CASSLTTGTGESKEKLFF.

V gene TRBV5-1 combines with J gene TRBJ2-1; D possibly corresponds to TRBD1 (6 bases). This CDR3 spans 14 amino acids. Trimming left V 0 bases short and J 6 bases short, with 10 bases between. Germline V gene data show CDR1 as SGHRS and CDR2 as YFSETQ. The CDR3 nucleotides read TGCGCCAGCAGCTTGGCCAGGGGCCCCAATGAGCAGTTCTTC. Its translation is CASSLARGPNEQFF.